This T cell receptor (beta chain) originates from a study of vaccination and CD4 T cells after COVID-19. This CDR3 spans 15 amino acids. Per germline, CDR1 KGHDR and CDR2 SFDVKD. V shed 2 bases and J 2 bases; nucleotides not matched to a gene: 1. TCRdb independently ran MiXCR on the PCR reads; one entry per CDR3 protein. The repertoire holds roughly 20,000 distinct CDR3 sequences, with approximately 65% as singletons. The J gene is TRBJ1-5, the V gene TRBV24-1; the match to TRBD1 covers 8 bases. The sequences come from CD4+ T cells from blood, collected before SARS-CoV-2 vaccination. The sequence came from a human donor who had recovered from COVID-19. In DNA form, the CDR3 reads TGTGCCACCAGTGATTCAGGGGGCGGCAATCAGCCCCAGCATTTT. This encodes CATSDSGGGNQPQHF.